Many counts were recorded for the clone carrying this T cell receptor (beta chain). As yet, its antigen is unknown. TCRdb ran MiXCR on the reads and lists one entry per CDR3 protein. The data hold some 480,000 distinct CDR3 sequences, with 30% to 35% observed a single time. The CDR3 loop spans 15 amino acids. V shed 2 bases and J shed 0 bases, with 5 bases lying between them. CDR1 is MNHEY and CDR2 is SVGAGI in the germline V gene. The data belong to a study of T cell repertoires in cytomegalovirus infection. Study-wide background: Public signatures in TCR beta pointed to CMV infection and matching HLA type.

The TCR sequence derives from a human donor in good health (CMV status not recorded). Some clones in this sample may be carry-over from other donors' samples. The sequenced sample was cultured PBMCs, obtained from culture after CMV antigen stimulation. V gene TRBV6-5 combines with J gene TRBJ2-6; D is unresolved. In nucleotides, the CDR3 is TGTGCCAGCAGTTACGGTTTCTCTGGGGCCAACGTCCTGACTTTC. Translated: CASSYGFSGANVLTF.